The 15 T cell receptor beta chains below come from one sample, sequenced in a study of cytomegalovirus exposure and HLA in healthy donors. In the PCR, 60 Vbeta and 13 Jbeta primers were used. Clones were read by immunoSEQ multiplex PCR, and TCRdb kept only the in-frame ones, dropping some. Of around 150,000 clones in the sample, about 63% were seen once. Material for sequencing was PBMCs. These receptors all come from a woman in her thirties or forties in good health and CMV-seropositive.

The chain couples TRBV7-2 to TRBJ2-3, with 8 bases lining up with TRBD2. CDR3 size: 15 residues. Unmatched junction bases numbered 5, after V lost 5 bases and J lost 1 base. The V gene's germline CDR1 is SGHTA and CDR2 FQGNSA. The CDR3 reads CASSRGGLGTDTQYF. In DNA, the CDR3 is TGTGCCAGCAGCCGGGGGGGCCTGGGCACAGATACGCAGTATTTT.

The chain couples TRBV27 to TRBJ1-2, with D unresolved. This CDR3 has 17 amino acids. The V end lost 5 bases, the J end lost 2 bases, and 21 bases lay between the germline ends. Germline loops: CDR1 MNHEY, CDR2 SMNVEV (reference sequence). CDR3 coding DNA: TGTGCCAGCAGTCTAAAGGGAATCTCGGGAAAGAACTATGGCTACACCTTC. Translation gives CASSLKGISGKNYGYTF.

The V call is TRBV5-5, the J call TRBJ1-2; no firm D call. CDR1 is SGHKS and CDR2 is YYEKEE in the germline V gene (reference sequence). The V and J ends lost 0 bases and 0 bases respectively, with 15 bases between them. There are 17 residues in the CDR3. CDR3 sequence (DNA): TGTGCCAGCAGCTTGGCCTCTCTAGACCTCGCTAACTATGGCTACACCTTC. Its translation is CASSLASLDLANYGYTF.

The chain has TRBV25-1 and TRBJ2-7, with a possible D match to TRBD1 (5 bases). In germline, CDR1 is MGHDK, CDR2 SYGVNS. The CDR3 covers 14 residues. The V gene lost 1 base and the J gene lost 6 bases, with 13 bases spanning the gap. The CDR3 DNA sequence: TGTGCCAGCAGTGAATTCACGGGTAGGGGCGAGCAGTACTTC. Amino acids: CASSEFTGRGEQYF.

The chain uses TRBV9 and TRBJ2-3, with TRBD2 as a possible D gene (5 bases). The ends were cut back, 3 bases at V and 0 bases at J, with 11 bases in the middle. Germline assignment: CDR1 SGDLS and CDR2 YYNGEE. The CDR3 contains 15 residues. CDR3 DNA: TGTGCCAGCAGCGCAAGCGGACTCAGCACAGATACGCAGTATTTT. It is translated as CASSASGLSTDTQYF.

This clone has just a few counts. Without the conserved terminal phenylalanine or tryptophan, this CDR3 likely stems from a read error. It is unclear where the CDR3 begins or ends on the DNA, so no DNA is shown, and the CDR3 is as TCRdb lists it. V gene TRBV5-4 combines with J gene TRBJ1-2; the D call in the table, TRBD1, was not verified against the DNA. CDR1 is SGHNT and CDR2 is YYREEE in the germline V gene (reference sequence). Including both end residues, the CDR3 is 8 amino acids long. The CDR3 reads CASSRQGD.

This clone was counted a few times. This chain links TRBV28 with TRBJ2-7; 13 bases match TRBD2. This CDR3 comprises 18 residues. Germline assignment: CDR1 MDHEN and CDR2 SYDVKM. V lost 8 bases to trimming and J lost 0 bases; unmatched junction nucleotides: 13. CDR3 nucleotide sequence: TGTGCCAGCCTCCCCTTGGGACTAGCGGGACTCTCCTCCTACGAGCAGTACTTC. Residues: CASLPLGLAGLSSYEQYF.

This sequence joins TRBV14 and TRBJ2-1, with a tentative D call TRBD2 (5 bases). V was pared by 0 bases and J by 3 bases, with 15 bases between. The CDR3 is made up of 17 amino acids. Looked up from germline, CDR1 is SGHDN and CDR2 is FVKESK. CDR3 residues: CASSQDTHWTHYNEQFF. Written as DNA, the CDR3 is TGTGCCAGCAGCCAAGACACACACTGGACTCACTACAATGAGCAGTTCTTC.

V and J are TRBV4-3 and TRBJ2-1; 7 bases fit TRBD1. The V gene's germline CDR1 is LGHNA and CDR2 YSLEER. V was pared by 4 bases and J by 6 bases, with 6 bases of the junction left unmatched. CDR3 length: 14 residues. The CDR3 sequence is CASSPRDSSNEQFF. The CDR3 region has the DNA TGCGCCAGCAGCCCCCGGGACAGCTCCAATGAGCAGTTCTTC.

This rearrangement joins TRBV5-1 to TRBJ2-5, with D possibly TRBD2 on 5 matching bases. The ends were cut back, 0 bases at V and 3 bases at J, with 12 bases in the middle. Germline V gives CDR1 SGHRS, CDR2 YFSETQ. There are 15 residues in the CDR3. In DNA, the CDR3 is TGCGCCAGCAGCTTGGCCGGAACGGGGAAAGAGACCCAGTACTTC. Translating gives CASSLAGTGKETQYF.

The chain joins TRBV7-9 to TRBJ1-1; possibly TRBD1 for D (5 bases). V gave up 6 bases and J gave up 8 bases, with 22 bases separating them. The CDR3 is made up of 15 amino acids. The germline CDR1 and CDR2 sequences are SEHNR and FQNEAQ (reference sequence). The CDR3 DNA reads TGTGCCAGCAGTTACCGAGAGGGTGGGGGAGGAGAAGCTTTCTTT. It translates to CASSYREGGGGEAFF.

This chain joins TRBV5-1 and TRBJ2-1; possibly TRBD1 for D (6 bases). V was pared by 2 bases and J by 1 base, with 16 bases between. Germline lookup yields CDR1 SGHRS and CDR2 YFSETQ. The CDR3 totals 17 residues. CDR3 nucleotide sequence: TGCGCCAGCAGCTTAAGACAGGAGTCTTATTCCTACAATGAGCAGTTCTTC. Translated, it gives CASSLRQESYSYNEQFF.

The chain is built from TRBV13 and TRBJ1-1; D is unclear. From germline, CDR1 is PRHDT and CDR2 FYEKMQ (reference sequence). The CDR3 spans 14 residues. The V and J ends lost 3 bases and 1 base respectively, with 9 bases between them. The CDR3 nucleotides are TGTGCCAGCAGCTTTACAACCGAGAACACTGAAGCTTTCTTT. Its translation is CASSFTTENTEAFF. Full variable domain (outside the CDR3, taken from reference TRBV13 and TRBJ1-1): AAGVIQSPRHLIKEKRETATLKCYPIPRHDTVYWYQQGPGQDPQFLISFYEKMQSDKGSIPDRFSAQQFSDYHSELNMSSLELGDSALYFCASSFTTENTEAFFGQGTRLTVV.

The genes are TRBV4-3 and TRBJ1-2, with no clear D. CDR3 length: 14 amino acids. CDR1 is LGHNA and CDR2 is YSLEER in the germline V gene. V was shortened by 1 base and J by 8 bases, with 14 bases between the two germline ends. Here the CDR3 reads CASSQGAGLEGYTF. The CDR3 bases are TGCGCCAGCAGCCAAGGGGCAGGTCTCGAAGGCTACACCTTC.

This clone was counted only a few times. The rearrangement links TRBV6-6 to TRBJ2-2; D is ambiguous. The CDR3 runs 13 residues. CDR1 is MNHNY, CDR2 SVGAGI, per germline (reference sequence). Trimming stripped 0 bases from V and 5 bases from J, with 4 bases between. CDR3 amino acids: CASSYSRTGELFF. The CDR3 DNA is TGTGCCAGCAGTTACTCCAGAACCGGGGAGCTGTTTTTT.